This T cell receptor (beta chain) was documented in a study of regulatory T cells. Every patient with CD3G deficiency had evidence of autoimmunity. Regulatory (CD25-high CD127-low) and conventional (CD25-low CD127-high) CD4+ T cells were sorted separately. Overall study results and limits: In CD3G-deficient patients, conventional CD4+ T cells were enriched for hydrophobic CDR3 residues at positions 6 and 7. Regulatory T cells showed the strongest V-J pair restriction and V/J gene skewing among patient repertoires.

Germline V CDR1 and CDR2: SGHRS, YFSETQ. The ends were cut back, 4 bases at V and 5 bases at J, with 16 bases in the middle. The CDR3 is made up of 15 amino acids. Amplification used 52 TRBV primers and 13 TRBJ primers. Profiled with immunoSEQ multiplex PCR; TCRdb holds only in-frame clones, not every one. The sample gives roughly 30,000 clones, less than 95% of which show up once; about 1.6% is in the top ten. With respect to this clone: Its specificity is not known.

The rearrangement links TRBV5-1 to TRBJ2-1, with a weak D call TRBD1 (5 bases). This sequence was found in a person under 35 with CD3G deficiency. Sequenced sample: conventional CD4+ T cells sorted from blood. This CDR3 is CASSPGHSRDNEQFF. In nucleotides, the CDR3 is TGCGCCAGCAGCCCTGGACATTCTCGGGACAATGAGCAGTTCTTC.